This is a list of T cell receptor beta chains from one sample in a study of T cell clonotyping in hematopoietic cell transplantation. The repertoire was sequenced with immunoSEQ multiplex PCR; TCRdb's copy has only in-frame clones and lacks some. The table includes about 29,000 clones, over 65% detected once. The specimen was peripheral blood mononuclear cells, collected before stem cell transplant. The origin of the receptors is a woman in her 30s with chronic myeloid leukemia. Some clones in this sample may be carry-over from other donors' samples. CDR3s include the opening cysteine and the closing phenylalanine or tryptophan. D genes are given only for firm matches. Expanded clones get a size class; other rows say once, few or many, or leave the size out.

NA	17	TRBV5-8	NA	TRBJ2-1	TGTGCCAGCAGCTTCCGCCGGGATGGGCTAGGAATTGGAGAGCAGTTCTTC	CASSFRRDGLGIGEQFF
NA	13	TRBV23-1	NA	TRBJ1-4	TGCGCCAGCAGTCAATCCAGGGATGAAAAACTGTTTTTT	CASSQSRDEKLFF
NA	11	TRBV30	NA	TRBJ1-2	TGTGCCTGGGACAGGAACTATGGCTACACCTTC	CAWDRNYGYTF
TRBD2	14	TRBV27	once	TRBJ2-7	TGTGCCAGCAGTTTGGTGGGGGGGTCCTACGAGCAGTACTTC	CASSLVGGSYEQYF
TRBD1	12	TRBV10-3	NA	TRBJ1-2	TGTGCCATCGGGACAGGGAACTATGGCTACACCTTC	CAIGTGNYGYTF
NA	14	TRBV5-1	few	TRBJ2-5	TGCGCCAGCAGCTTGGCCACGGGAGAAGAGACCCAGTACTTC	CASSLATGEETQYF
NA	12	TRBV27	few	TRBJ1-1	TGTGCCAGCAGGGCCACAAAGGCAGAAGCTTTCTTT	CASRATKAEAFF
NA	15	TRBV19	NA	TRBJ2-2	TGTGCCAGTAGTATAGTAGGGGGGGACGCCGGGGAGCTGTTTTTT	CASSIVGGDAGELFF
NA	17	TRBV11-2	NA	TRBJ1-1	TGTGCCAGCAGCTTAGGCCCCGTGGGGCGGAAGAACACTGAAGCTTTCTTT	CASSLGPVGRKNTEAFF
NA	16	TRBV6-5	NA	TRBJ2-1	TGTGCCAGCAGTTACACATTTGGACAGCGCTCCAATGAGCAGTTCTTC	CASSYTFGQRSNEQFF
NA	12	TRBV7-9	few	TRBJ2-3	TGTGCCAGCAGCTTATCGGCAGATACGCAGTATTTT	CASSLSADTQYF
NA	15	TRBV2	NA	TRBJ2-1	TGTGCCAGCAGTGATATCGGGGGCTTGCGGAATGAGCAGTTCTTC	CASSDIGGLRNEQFF
NA	16	TRBV19	few	TRBJ1-4	TGTGCCAGTAGTATACGGGCGAAAGCAACTAATGAAAAACTGTTTTTT	CASSIRAKATNEKLFF
NA	16	TRBV9	NA	TRBJ1-4	TGTGCCAGCAGCAGACGACAGGAACGGGGTATGGGAAAACTGTTTTTT	CASSRRQERGMGKLFF
NA	12	TRBV7-3	NA	TRBJ1-3	TGTGCCAGCAGCTCGGGGGGAAACACCATATATTTT	CASSSGGNTIYF
TRBD1	16	TRBV13	NA	TRBJ2-7	TGTGCCAGCAGCTCGAGACAGGGTTTTACATCCTACGAGCAGTACTTC	CASSSRQGFTSYEQYF
NA	14	TRBV4-1	NA	TRBJ2-4	TGCGCCAGCAGCCAAGATTTAGCCAAAAACATTCAGTACTTC	CASSQDLAKNIQYF
NA	18	TRBV9	NA	TRBJ1-6	TGTGCCAGCAGCGTAGCGAAGGGATGGGCAGAACATAATTCACCCCTCCACTTT	CASSVAKGWAEHNSPLHF
NA	12	TRBV19	once	TRBJ2-2	TGTGCCAGTAGTTACGCTACCGGGGAGCTGTTTTTT	CASSYATGELFF
NA	15	TRBV25-1	NA	TRBJ1-2	TGTGCCAGCAGTGAGGGGACACAGTCTAACTATGGCTACACCTTC	CASSEGTQSNYGYTF
NA	13	TRBV6-1	NA	TRBJ1-2	TGTGCCAGCACCGAGACCAAAACGTATGGCTACACCTTC	CASTETKTYGYTF
TRBD1	16	TRBV6-1	NA	TRBJ2-5	TGTGCCAGCAGTGATCGACAGGGTTGGGGCCAAGAGACCCAGTACTTC	CASSDRQGWGQETQYF
TRBD1	14	TRBV29-1	NA	TRBJ1-2	TGCAGCGTTGAAATGGGACAGGGAATTAATGGCTACACCTTC	CSVEMGQGINGYTF
NA	15	TRBV4-2	NA	TRBJ1-3	TGTGCCAGCAGCCCTTCCCAGGACGGGGGAAACACCATATATTTT	CASSPSQDGGNTIYF
NA	13	TRBV7-9	NA	TRBJ1-3	TGTGCCAGCGGGACTAACTCTGGAAACACCATATATTTT	CASGTNSGNTIYF
NA	14	TRBV10-3	NA	TRBJ1-6	TGTGCCATCAGTGTAACCTCGTATAATTCACCCCTCCACTTT	CAISVTSYNSPLHF
NA	14	TRBV30	NA	TRBJ1-2	TGTGCCTGGAGCGGGCGGGCCTGGGGCTATGGCTACACCTTC	CAWSGRAWGYGYTF
NA	15	TRBV7-2	NA	TRBJ2-7	TGTGCCAGCAGCCCGAGTGCAGGACTACGATACGAGCAGTACTTC	CASSPSAGLRYEQYF
TRBD1	13	TRBV2	NA	TRBJ1-1	TGTGCCAGCAGTGGACAGGGAAACACTGAAGCTTTCTTT	CASSGQGNTEAFF
NA	13	TRBV6-5	NA	TRBJ2-5	TGTGCCAGCAGTCTAGCCCGGGAGGAGACCCAGTACTTC	CASSLAREETQYF
TRBD1	12	TRBV30	NA	TRBJ1-1	TGTGCCTGGACAGGGGGGGACACTGAAGCTTTCTTT	CAWTGGDTEAFF
NA	14	TRBV19	NA	TRBJ1-6	TGTGCCAGTAGAATGAGCTCCTATAATTCACCCCTCCACTTT	CASRMSSYNSPLHF
TRBD1	16	TRBV5-6	NA	TRBJ2-3	TGTGCCAGCAGCGGACTGGGACAGGGGGCAACAGATACGCAGTATTTT	CASSGLGQGATDTQYF
NA	14	TRBV7-2	NA	TRBJ2-7	TGTGCCAGCAGCCAAGACAGCGTTTCCTACGAGCAGTACTTC	CASSQDSVSYEQYF
NA	12	TRBV5-1	few	TRBJ2-7	TGCGCCAGCAGCTGGAACTCGAACGAGCAGTACTTC	CASSWNSNEQYF
TRBD1	15	TRBV5-6	NA	TRBJ1-3	TGTGCCAGCAGCTTGTCCGGACAGGGAGGAAACACCATATATTTT	CASSLSGQGGNTIYF
NA	13	TRBV27	once	TRBJ1-1	TGTGCCAGCAGTCCCCCGGGGGGCACTGAAGCTTTCTTT	CASSPPGGTEAFF
TRBD1	16	TRBV6-5	NA	TRBJ1-5	TGTGCCAGCAGTTCCAGAGACAGGGGTACAAATCAGCCCCAGCATTTT	CASSSRDRGTNQPQHF
NA	13	TRBV4-2	NA	TRBJ2-7	TGTGCCAGCAGTCTTGACCCAACCTACGAGCAGTACTTC	CASSLDPTYEQYF
NA	14	TRBV25-1	NA	TRBJ1-2	TGTGCCAGCAGCCCGCAGGGGTTTAGCTATGGCTACACCTTC	CASSPQGFSYGYTF
TRBD2	15	TRBV7-6	few	TRBJ2-7	TGTGCCAGCAGCTTCCGGACTAGCGGGAAGTACGAGCAGTACTTC	CASSFRTSGKYEQYF
NA	15	TRBV7-2	NA	TRBJ1-6	TGTGCCAGCAGCTTAGCGGGGACCCATGGTTCACCCCTCCACTTT	CASSLAGTHGSPLHF
NA	15	TRBV6-1	NA	TRBJ1-2	TGTGCCAGCAGTGACCAGGGTTCCTATAACTATGGCTACACCTTC	CASSDQGSYNYGYTF
NA	15	TRBV6-4	NA	TRBJ2-1	TGTGCCAGCAGTGAGTCAGGGGATGAATACAATGAGCAGTTCTTC	CASSESGDEYNEQFF
NA	16	TRBV7-8	NA	TRBJ1-5	TGTGCCAGCAGCTTAGGCGACAGGAATAGCAATCAGCCCCAGCATTTT	CASSLGDRNSNQPQHF
NA	15	TRBV4-1	once	TRBJ2-5	TGCGCCAGCAGTCACGTGGGGGGACCTAAAGAGACCCAGTACTTC	CASSHVGGPKETQYF
NA	14	TRBV5-1	few	TRBJ1-6	TGCGCCAGCAGCCCGGACCTTCCCGGTTCACCCCTCCACTTT	CASSPDLPGSPLHF
TRBD1	13	TRBV12-5	NA	TRBJ1-2	TGTGCTAGTGGTTTGGCGCAGGGGGATGGCTACACCTTC	CASGLAQGDGYTF
NA	14	TRBV7-2	NA	TRBJ1-2	TGTGCCAGCAGCCTGGCCCGGCAGGGACATGGCTACACCTTC	CASSLARQGHGYTF
NA	18	TRBV7-9	NA	TRBJ2-2	TGTGCCAGCAGACCTTGGAGGCCGGGACAATGGAACACCGGGGAGCTGTTTTTT	CASRPWRPGQWNTGELFF
NA	14	TRBV15	once	TRBJ1-1	TGTGCCACCAGCAGGGGGGGAACAGGGAGCGAAGCTTTCTTT	CATSRGGTGSEAFF
TRBD2	17	TRBV2	NA	TRBJ2-2	TGTGCCAGCAGTTCGAGCGGGGGGGCCGGGAACACCGGGGAGCTGTTTTTT	CASSSSGGAGNTGELFF
NA	14	TRBV27	NA	TRBJ1-2	TGTGCCAGCAGCGGTTCGGGGCCAAACTATGGCTACACCTTC	CASSGSGPNYGYTF
NA	15	TRBV5-1	NA	TRBJ2-1	TGCGCCAGCAGCTTGGCGGGGAACATAGTCGGTGAGCAGTTCTTC	CASSLAGNIVGEQFF
NA	15	TRBV28	NA	TRBJ2-7	TGTGCCAGCAGCCTAGGGGCTAGCGCCCACTACGAGCAGTACTTC	CASSLGASAHYEQYF
NA	13	TRBV30	NA	TRBJ2-3	TGTGCCTGGGGGGTTTCGGGCACAGATACGCAGTATTTT	CAWGVSGTDTQYF
NA	14	TRBV10-3	once	TRBJ2-7	TGTGCCATCAGTGGGGACTTCGGCAACTACGAGCAGTACTTC	CAISGDFGNYEQYF
NA	13	TRBV30	NA	TRBJ1-1	TGTGCCTGGAGTCCTGCACCGAACACTGAAGCTTTCTTT	CAWSPAPNTEAFF
NA	14	TRBV5-4	once	TRBJ2-3	TGTGCCAGCAGCTCCGTCTCAAGTGCAGATACGCAGTATTTT	CASSSVSSADTQYF
TRBD1	18	TRBV7-2	NA	TRBJ2-2	TGTGCCAGCAGCCTAAGGACAGGGGGCTTCGCGAACACCGGGGAGCTGTTTTTT	CASSLRTGGFANTGELFF